This T cell receptor (beta chain) was identified during a study of T cell responses to AZD1222 COVID-19 vaccine (TCRdb year 2021). About the full investigation: A total of just over 230 trial participants underwent TCR sequencing, of whom 207 had received two doses of AZD1222 and approximately 26 had received two doses of the MenACWY control vaccine. Trial participants were enrolled by age into subgroups of 18-55, 56-69 and 70-plus years, and around 140, 26 and 57 TCR-sequenced participants, respectively, were included in these subgroups. The investigation overall reported the following: Because no day 14 peak-response samples were available, repertoires were characterized only after the peak T cell response. Participants were mostly white British and included more females than males, and it was suggested by the authors that clonal diversity may have been underestimated. Conclusions about previously exposed vaccinees were limited because only five to seven AZD1222 recipients were SARS-CoV-2 seropositive at baseline. Spike-specific TCR breadth and depth rose significantly after two AZD1222 doses compared with day 0 and with MenACWY recipients. The whole spike protein was spanned by vaccine-associated CD4 TCRs, and dominant responses were seen in regions 160-218 and 743-854. In the small 56-69-year group, the increase in depth fell short of significance, most likely because of low power. Nearly half of unique spike-specific TCRs reportedly recognized epitopes outside regions mutated in the B.1.351 and B.1.1.7 variants.

Turning to this clone: Its specific antigen is unknown. Per-nucleotide qualities are absent, and no much larger clonotype sits a single base away.

The time point label here, explained by the study, means: about 28 days (+/-7) after the second vaccine dose. Because spike-specific TCR depth and breadth did not differ between the two schedules, AZD1222 recipients who got a second dose at roughly 4 weeks were pooled with those who got a second dose at roughly 12 weeks. Vaccinee samples came from UK trials COV001 and COV002, including a single-blind randomized controlled phase 2/3 trial of AZD1222 (ChAdOx1 nCoV-19) in healthy adults. For TCRbeta chain sequencing, PBMC samples from trial participants were taken at day 0 and at day 28 after the second dose. The CDR3 regions of human TCRbeta chains were subjected to immunosequencing. The original methods were these. Repertoire TCRs were checked for matches against a reference library of SARS-CoV-2-specific TCRs that had been generated using the MIRA antigen-specificity platform. Breadth was defined as the fraction of unique TCRs that were SARS-CoV-2-associated, and depth was defined as the fraction of total T cells that were SARS-CoV-2-associated. Using the MIRA data, each spike-specific TCR was assigned both to the spike region to which the TCR was reactive and to a CD4 or CD8 class. Log10-transformed breadth and depth values were compared by one-way ANOVA with Sidak's multiple comparisons tests. In its TCRdb copy, this immuneACCESS table keeps in-frame sequences only and misses some clones. Where compared with another copy, unresolved V genes explain less than half of these, and the others have no known cause. For V, J and clone size, that table is used; D and trimming come from the DNA. For this sample the table gives 65,000 to 100,000 clones, of which approximately 90% were detected only once. The biggest ten clones account for around 8% of the sample.

V was cut back by 3 bases and J by 7 bases, leaving a gap of 12 bases between them. The CDR3 contains 14 residues, cysteine and phenylalanine counted. The read is trimmed to its CDR3 DNA, 42 bases read in frame from base 1. CDR1 and CDR2, per the germline V gene, are LGHNA and YSLEER. This sequence uses TRBV4-3 and TRBJ1-4; TRBD1 is a weak D gene call, 6 bases matching. This receptor was identified in an adult who received the AZD1222 COVID-19 vaccine. The input for sequencing was peripheral blood, taken 28 days after the second AZD1222 dose. In nucleotide form, the sequence is TGCGCCAGCAGCCACGGGGGGCACGGTGAAAAACTGTTTTTT. Its translation is CASSHGGHGEKLFF.